This T cell receptor (beta chain) came from a study of blood T cell repertoires in COVID-19. In the study overall: PBMCs, B-cell-depleted T cells, or T cells provided the cDNA or gDNA that made up the material.

Only in-frame clones appear in the TCRdb table, and some are missing; sequencing was by immunoSEQ multiplex PCR. The sample lists about 260,000 clones, 75% to 95% occurring once. Germline assignment: CDR1 MNHNY and CDR2 SVGAGI (reference sequence). The V and J ends lost 8 bases and 0 bases respectively, with 14 bases between them. The CDR3 consists of 15 residues. This chain uses TRBV6-6 with TRBJ2-4; no clear D gene. Sequences were obtained from peripheral blood. The sequence came from a person aged 18-29 years with COVID-19, enrolled during active disease. This chain's CDR3 is CASEESVIAKNIQYF. The CDR3 DNA reads TGTGCCAGCGAAGAGTCCGTTATAGCCAAAAACATTCAGTACTTC.